This record concerns one TCR beta chain sequence. Germline V gene sequence: CDR1 SGHNT, CDR2 YENEEA. V shed 1 base, J shed 6 bases, and the junction held 4 bases outside the gene matches. The CDR3 is 16 residues long. The entry originates in a study of blood T cell repertoires in COVID-19. This table comes from immunoSEQ multiplex PCR, and its TCRdb copy is limited to in-frame clones, with some not included. The repertoire includes roughly 250,000 clones, roughly nine tenths of them detected once, and roughly 6.3% sits in the top ten. Specimen: PBMCs or T cells enriched from blood (not recorded which). This TCR was sampled from a woman aged 25 to 45 with acute COVID-19. The chain has TRBV11-3 and TRBJ2-1; 12 bases fit TRBD1. The DNA for the CDR3 is TGTGCCAGCAGCTTAGCTTGGGACAGGGGGCTCAATGAGCAGTTCTTC. Protein: CASSLAWDRGLNEQFF. The full variable domain, in which reference TRBV11-3 and TRBJ2-1 provide the parts outside the CDR3, is EAGVVQSPRYKIIEKKQPVAFWCNPISGHNTLYWYLQNLGQGPELLIRYENEEAVDDSQLPKDRFSAERLKGVDSTLKIQPAELGDSAVYLCASSLAWDRGLNEQFFGPGTRLTVL.